The 5 T cell receptor beta chains below all came from one sample that was sequenced in a study of shared T cell receptors in the human thymus (dated by TCRdb to the early 2020s). Library preparation was by the immunoSEQ multiplex PCR assay. Imported from immuneACCESS, the table was reduced by TCRdb to in-frame sequences with V and J called. These copies leave out some clones; in studies compared against another copy, an unresolved V gene accounts for under half, and the cause of the remainder is not known. The sample table holds almost 550,000 clones, of which around 82% were seen once. The ten largest clones take up more than 0.01% of the sample. In addition, the sample was reused for a study of human thymus T cells.

Sample: thymocytes. The receptors stem from a boy in the first two years of life with a congenital heart defect. Donor details come from another sample of the same person, matched by shared clones.

The chain links TRBV19 to TRBJ1-2; 7 bases agree with TRBD1. Trimming at V came to 5 bases and at J to 4 bases, leaving 7 bases not matched to a gene. Germline V gene sequence: CDR1 LNHDA, CDR2 SQIVND (reference sequence). The CDR3 is 14 amino acids. CDR3 nucleotide sequence: TGTGCCAGTAGTCCCCGGGACAGATTCTATGGCTACACCTTC. Amino acid sequence: CASSPRDRFYGYTF.

In this sample, this clone turned up a few times. The J gene is TRBJ2-3, the V gene TRBV19; 7 bases fit TRBD2. Germline assignment: CDR1 LNHDA and CDR2 SQIVND (reference sequence). V was pared by 9 bases and J by 5 bases, with 14 bases of the junction left unmatched. This CDR3 contains 15 residues. The CDR3, as DNA: TGTGCCAGCGATGAGGGTGGGACTACAGAAGATACGCAGTATTTT. This codes for CASDEGGTTEDTQYF.

The J gene is TRBJ2-7, the V gene TRBV6-6; the D is unclear. The V gene lost 5 bases and the J gene lost 0 bases, with 8 bases spanning the gap. Germline CDR1 is MNHNY and CDR2 is SVGAGI (reference sequence). CDR3 size: 13 residues. CDR3 coding DNA: TGTGCCAGCAGTGAGGAGAGCTCCTACGAGCAGTACTTC. This gives the protein CASSEESSYEQYF.

In DNA form, the CDR3 reads TGTGCCAGCAGCGCAACGCGGGACCCCCAAGAGACCCAGTACTTC. It specifies CASSATRDPQETQYF. The chain combines TRBV14 with TRBJ2-5, with D perhaps TRBD2 (6 bases). Germline V gives CDR1 SGHDN, CDR2 FVKESK. Trimming left V 5 bases short and J 1 base short, with 14 bases between. The CDR3 has 15 amino acids.

A remark on this clone: Because it lacks the conserved phenylalanine or tryptophan at the end, this CDR3 is likely a read error. It is unclear where the CDR3 begins or ends on the DNA, so no DNA is shown, and the CDR3 is as TCRdb lists it. The chain employs TRBV30 and TRBJ2-6; the table gives TRBD2 as D, unverified against the DNA. The length of the CDR3 is 8 amino acids, counting both ends. Germline-derived CDR1 and CDR2 are GTSNPN and SVGIG (reference sequence). The CDR3 sequence is CAWSGLLD.